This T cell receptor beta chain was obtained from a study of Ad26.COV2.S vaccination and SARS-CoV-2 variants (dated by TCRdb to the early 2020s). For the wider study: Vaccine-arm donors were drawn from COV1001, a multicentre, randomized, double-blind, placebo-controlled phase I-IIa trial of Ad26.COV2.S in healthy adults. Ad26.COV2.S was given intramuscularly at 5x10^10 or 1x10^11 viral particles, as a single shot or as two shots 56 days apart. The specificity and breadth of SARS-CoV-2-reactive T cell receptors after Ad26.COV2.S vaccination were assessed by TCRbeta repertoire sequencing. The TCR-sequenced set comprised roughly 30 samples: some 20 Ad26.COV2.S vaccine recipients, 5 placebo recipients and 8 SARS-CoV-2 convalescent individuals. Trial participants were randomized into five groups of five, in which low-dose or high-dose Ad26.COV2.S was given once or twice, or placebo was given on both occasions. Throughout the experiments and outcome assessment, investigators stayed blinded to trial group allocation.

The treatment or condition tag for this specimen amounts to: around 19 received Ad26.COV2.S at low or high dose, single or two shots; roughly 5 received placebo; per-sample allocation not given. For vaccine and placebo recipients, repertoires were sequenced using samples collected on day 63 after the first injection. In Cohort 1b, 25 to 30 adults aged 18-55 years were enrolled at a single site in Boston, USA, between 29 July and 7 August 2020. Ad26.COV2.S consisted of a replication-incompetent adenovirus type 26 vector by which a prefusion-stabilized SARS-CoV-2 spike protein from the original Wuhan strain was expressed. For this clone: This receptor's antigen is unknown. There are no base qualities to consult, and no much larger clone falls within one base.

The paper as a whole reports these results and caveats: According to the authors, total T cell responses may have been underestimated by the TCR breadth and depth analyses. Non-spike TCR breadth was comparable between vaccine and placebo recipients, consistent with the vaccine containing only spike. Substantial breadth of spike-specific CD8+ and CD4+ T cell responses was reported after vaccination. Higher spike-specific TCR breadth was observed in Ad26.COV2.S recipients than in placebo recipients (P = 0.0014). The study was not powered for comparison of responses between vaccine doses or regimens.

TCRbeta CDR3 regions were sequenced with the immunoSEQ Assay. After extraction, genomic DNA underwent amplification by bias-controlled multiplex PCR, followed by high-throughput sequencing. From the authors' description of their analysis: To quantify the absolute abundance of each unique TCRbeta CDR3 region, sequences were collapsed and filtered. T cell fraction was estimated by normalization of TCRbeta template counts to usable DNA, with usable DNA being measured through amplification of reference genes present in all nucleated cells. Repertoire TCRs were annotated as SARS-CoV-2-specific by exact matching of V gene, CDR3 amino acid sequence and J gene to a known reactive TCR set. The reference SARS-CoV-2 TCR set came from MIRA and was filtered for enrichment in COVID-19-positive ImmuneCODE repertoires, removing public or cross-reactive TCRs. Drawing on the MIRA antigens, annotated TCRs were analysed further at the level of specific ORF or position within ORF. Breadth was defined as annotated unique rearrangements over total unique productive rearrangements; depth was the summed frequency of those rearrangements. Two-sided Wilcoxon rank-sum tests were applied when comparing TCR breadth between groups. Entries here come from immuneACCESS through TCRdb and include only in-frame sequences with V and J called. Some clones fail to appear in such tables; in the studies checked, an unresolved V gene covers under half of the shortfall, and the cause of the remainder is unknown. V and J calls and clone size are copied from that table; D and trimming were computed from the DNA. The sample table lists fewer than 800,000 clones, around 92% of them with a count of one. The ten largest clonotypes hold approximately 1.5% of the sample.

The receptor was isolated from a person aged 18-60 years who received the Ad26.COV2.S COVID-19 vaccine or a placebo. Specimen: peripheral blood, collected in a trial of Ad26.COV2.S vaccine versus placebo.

DNA sequence: TGTGCCAGCACGCTTAGTCCCTCTCCGGGGGCGGGCTATGGCTACACCTTC. This codes for CASTLSPSPGAGYGYTF. Recombination connected TRBV11-2 to TRBJ1-2, with TRBD1 perhaps the D gene, on 6 matching bases. Reading the germline V gene gives CDR1 SGHAT and CDR2 FQNNGV. Inclusive of the bounding cysteine and phenylalanine, the CDR3 is 17 residues long. Just the 51-base CDR3 DNA is kept, in frame starting at base 1. Deletion took 7 bases off V and 4 bases off J, with a span of 25 bases between the germline ends.